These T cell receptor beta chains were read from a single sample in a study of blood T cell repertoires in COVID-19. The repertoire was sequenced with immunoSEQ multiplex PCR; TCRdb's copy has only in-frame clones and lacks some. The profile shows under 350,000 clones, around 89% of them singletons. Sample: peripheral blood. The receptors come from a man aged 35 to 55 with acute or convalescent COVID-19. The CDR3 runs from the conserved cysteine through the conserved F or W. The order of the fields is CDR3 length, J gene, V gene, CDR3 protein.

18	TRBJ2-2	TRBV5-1	CASSLVPIGAGNTGELFF
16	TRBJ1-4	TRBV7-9	CASSLTKDSGSEKLFF
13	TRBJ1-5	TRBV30	CAWSAAARGPQHF
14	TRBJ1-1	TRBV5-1	CASSLAGARTEAFF
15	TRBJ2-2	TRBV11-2	CASSLGFPRNGELFF
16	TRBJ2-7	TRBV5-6	CASSLHRDNWFYEQYF
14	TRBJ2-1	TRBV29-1	CSVEPRLPYNEQFF
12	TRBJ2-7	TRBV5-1	CASKRDTYEQYF
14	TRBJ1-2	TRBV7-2	CASSLPTGRHGYTF
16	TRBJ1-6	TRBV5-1	CASSRGGLGVDSPLHF
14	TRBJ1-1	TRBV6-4	CASSPTGFKTEAFF
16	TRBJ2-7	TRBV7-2	CASSRTSGGISYEQYF
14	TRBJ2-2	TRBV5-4	CASSFIGNTGELFF
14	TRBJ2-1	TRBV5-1	CASSGTRFYNEQFF
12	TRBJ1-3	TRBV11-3	CASSQGGNTIYF
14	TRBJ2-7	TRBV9	CASSVNEGYYEQYF
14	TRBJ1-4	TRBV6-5	CASRQGVLEEKLFF
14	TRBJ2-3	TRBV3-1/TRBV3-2	CASSRSPLLDTQYF
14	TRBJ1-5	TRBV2	CASQSGALNQPQHF
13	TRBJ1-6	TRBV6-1	CASSEVRGSPLHF
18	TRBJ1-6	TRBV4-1	CASSQDEAASSYNSPLHF
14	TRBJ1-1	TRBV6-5	CASCRTGSSTEAFF
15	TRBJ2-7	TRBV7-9	CASSSPGGTAYEQYF
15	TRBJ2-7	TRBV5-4	CASSPGGGGNAEQYF
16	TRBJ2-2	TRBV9	CASHENRASNTGELFF
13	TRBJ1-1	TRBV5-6	CASSLPQGYEAFF
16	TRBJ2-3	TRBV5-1	CASSSGGQPSTDTQYF
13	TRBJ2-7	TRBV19	CASSPGEAGEQYF
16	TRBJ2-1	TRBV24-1	CATSAHYGGPYNEQFF
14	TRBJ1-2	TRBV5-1	CASSLAGGAGGYTF
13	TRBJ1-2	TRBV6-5	CASSPGQTYGYTF
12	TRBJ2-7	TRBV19	CASSIDGRKQYF
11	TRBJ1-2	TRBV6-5	CASRGEGGYTF
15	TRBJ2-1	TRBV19	CASSNMGGSYNEQFF
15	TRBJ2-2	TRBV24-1	CATSDGGLSTGELFF